This T cell receptor (beta chain) was observed in a study of blood T cells in healthy people across ages. Findings of the study overall: With unsorted PBMCs, a conclusive comparison of naive versus antigen-experienced cells was not possible.

CDR3 length equals 13 residues. The germline gives CDR1 LGHDT, CDR2 YNNKEL (reference sequence). After removal of 4 bases from V and 5 bases from J, the junction contained 5 bases not matched to a gene. This clonotype was detected ten times or more. Its antigen is unidentified. The amount of total RNA extracted per sample was at least 6 micrograms. Together with a sample-barcoded 5' primer, a J-beta primer mix was included in a second PCR lasting about 6 to 12 cycles. A template-switch adaptor that had 12 random nucleotides put a tag on each cDNA molecule. Per-sample output comprised a minimum of 3 million paired-end reads containing CDR3. TCRdb passed the 5' RACE reads through MiXCR, listing each CDR3 protein once. The sample contains approximately 700,000 distinct CDR3 sequences, approximately 31% of which appear only once.

Sequencing was carried out using blood. The genes are TRBV3-1 and TRBJ2-7, with 7 nucleotides matching TRBD2. This TCR was recovered from a woman of 80 years or more in good health. The CDR3 DNA reads as TGTGCCAGCAGCCGTGGACTAGGGGACGAGCAGTACTTC. Protein product: CASSRGLGDEQYF.